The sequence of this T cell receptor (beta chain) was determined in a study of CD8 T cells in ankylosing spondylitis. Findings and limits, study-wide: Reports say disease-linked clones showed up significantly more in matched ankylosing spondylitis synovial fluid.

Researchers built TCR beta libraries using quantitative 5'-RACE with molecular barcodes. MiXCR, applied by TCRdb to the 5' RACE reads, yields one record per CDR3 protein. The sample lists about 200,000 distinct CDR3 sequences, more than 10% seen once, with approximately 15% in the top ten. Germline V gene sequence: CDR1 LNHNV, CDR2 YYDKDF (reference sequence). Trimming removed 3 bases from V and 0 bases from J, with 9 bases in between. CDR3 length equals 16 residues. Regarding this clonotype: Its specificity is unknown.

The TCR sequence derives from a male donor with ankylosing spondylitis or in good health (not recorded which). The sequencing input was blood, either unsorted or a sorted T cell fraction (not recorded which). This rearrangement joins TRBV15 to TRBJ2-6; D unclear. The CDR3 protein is CATSSDADSGANVLTF. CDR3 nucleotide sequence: TGTGCCACCAGCAGCGACGCAGACTCTGGGGCCAACGTCCTGACTTTC.